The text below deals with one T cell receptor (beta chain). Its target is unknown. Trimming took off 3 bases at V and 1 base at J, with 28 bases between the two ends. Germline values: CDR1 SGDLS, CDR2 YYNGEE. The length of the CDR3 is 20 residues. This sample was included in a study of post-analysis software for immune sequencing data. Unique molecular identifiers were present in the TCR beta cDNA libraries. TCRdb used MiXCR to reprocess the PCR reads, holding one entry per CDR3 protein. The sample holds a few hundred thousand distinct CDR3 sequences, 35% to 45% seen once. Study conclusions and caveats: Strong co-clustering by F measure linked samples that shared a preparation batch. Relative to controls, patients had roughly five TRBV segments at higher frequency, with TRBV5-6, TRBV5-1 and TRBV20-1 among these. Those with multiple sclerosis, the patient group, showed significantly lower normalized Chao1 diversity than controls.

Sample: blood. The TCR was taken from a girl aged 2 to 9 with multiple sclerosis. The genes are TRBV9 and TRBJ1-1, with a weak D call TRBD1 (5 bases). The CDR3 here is CASSAHVYGGESFGNTEAFF. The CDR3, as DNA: TGTGCCAGCAGCGCCCACGTATATGGGGGGGAAAGTTTCGGGAACACTGAAGCTTTCTTT.